Listed below are T cell receptor beta chains from one sample, sequenced in a study of low-dose radiotherapy and immunotherapy resistance in tumors. TCRdb recomputed calls from the reads with MiXCR, one row per CDR3 protein. This table holds some 46,000 distinct CDR3 sequences, around 25% found once. The source material was PBMCs, sampled after low-dose radiotherapy plus immunotherapy. The receptors were sampled from a male donor with prostate cancer. Each CDR3 is given with its conserved first and last residue.

TRBJ2-7 TRBV11-2 CASSFLSQSSYEQYF
TRBJ2-1 TRBV5-4 CASSLRTGNNEQFF
TRBJ1-6 TRBV5-1 CASSLRQNLSPLHF
TRBJ1-6 TRBV6-5 CASSYTGGHSPLHF
TRBJ1-1 TRBV29-1 CSTRGTDSRGLTNTEAFF
TRBJ2-7 TRBV7-6 CASSAGLAVAYEQYF
TRBJ2-4 TRBV6-6 CASRPAGQERNIQYF
TRBJ2-6 TRBV29-1 CSAEGEAGANVLTF
TRBJ2-2 TRBV3-1 CASSQEWGTGGELFF
TRBJ2-7 TRBV12-3/TRBV12-4 CASSFLAYEQYF
TRBJ1-1 TRBV6-4 CASKANWETEAFF
TRBJ2-5 TRBV6-8 CASSYSGAQYF
TRBJ2-1 TRBV7-6 CASSPRSSYNEQFF
TRBJ1-5 TRBV7-2 CASSLVRQGDQPQHF
TRBJ1-1 TRBV11-2 CASSSVGARTEAFF
TRBJ1-2 TRBV28 CASSLGRVGGYTF
TRBJ1-5 TRBV28 CASSTPRESRQPQHF
TRBJ2-2 TRBV19 CASRITGTGATGELFF
TRBJ2-5 TRBV24-1 CATSDPGTSTETQYF
TRBJ2-3 TRBV5-1 CASSAAGQALSTDTQYF
TRBJ2-3 TRBV7-2 CASSFTGAGTDTQYF
TRBJ2-1 TRBV3-1 CASSPVLSDNEQFF
TRBJ2-7 TRBV2 CASTEDRFSYEQYF
TRBJ2-7 TRBV10-2 CASSEFREQSHEQYF
TRBJ2-7 TRBV25-1 CASSDRGGQGRFEQYF
TRBJ1-1 TRBV19 CASISFGGGNTEAFF
TRBJ2-2 TRBV5-1 CASSPQRGTGELFF
TRBJ2-7 TRBV12-3/TRBV12-4 CASSFGTLSSYEQYF
TRBJ1-1 TRBV30 CAWSALTGNTEAFF